The 30 T cell receptor beta chains presented below share a single source sample, sequenced in a study of blood T cells in healthy people across ages. The authors ran a second PCR of roughly 6 to 12 cycles using a sample-barcoded 5' primer and a J-beta primer mix. TCRdb redid the calling of the 5' RACE reads with MiXCR, one entry per CDR3 protein. The repertoire holds roughly 800,000 distinct CDR3 sequences, with 25% as singletons. This same sample was also part of a study on T cells of mothers and their children.

The material sequenced was blood. Every receptor here comes from a boy aged 5-17 years in good health.

This clonotype was seen repeatedly, ten times or more. This chain uses TRBV7-3 with TRBJ2-3, with D unclear. Trimming pared 2 bases from V and 2 bases from J, leaving 11 bases between. The CDR3 is 15 amino acids. Per germline, CDR1 SGHTA and CDR2 FQGTGA. The CDR3: CASSLGFLSTDTQYF. Here the CDR3 DNA reads TGTGCCAGCAGCTTAGGGTTTCTCTCCACAGATACGCAGTATTTT.

The chain carries TRBV4-2 and TRBJ2-4, with 8 positions matching TRBD2. The CDR3 runs to 16 residues. V shed 0 bases and J 1 base; nucleotides not matched to a gene: 2. Looked up from germline, CDR1 is LGHNA and CDR2 is YNFKEQ. The CDR3, as DNA: TGTGCCAGCAGCCAAGAGCCTAGCGGGGCCAAAAACATTCAGTACTTC. It codes for CASSQEPSGAKNIQYF.

This clonotype has more than one count but fewer than ten. This chain uses TRBV5-1 with TRBJ1-1, with D tentatively TRBD1 (5 bases). V lost 6 bases, J lost 0 bases, and 9 bases lay in between. Germline V gene sequence: CDR1 SGHRS, CDR2 YFSETQ. CDR3 size: 13 residues. CDR3 sequence (DNA): TGCGCCAGCACCGGGACGATGAACACTGAAGCTTTCTTT. It translates to CASTGTMNTEAFF.

The chain recombines TRBV9 with TRBJ2-1; D possibly matches TRBD1 or TRBD2 (5 bases each). The germline V and J ends were trimmed by 3 bases and 6 bases, with 16 bases remaining between them. The CDR3 is 15 residues long. The V gene's germline CDR1 is SGDLS and CDR2 YYNGEE. CDR3 sequence reads: CASSDRDGTTNEQFF. CDR3 DNA sequence: TGTGCCAGCAGCGACCGGGACGGAACAACCAATGAGCAGTTCTTC.

This clonotype was detected a few times. V is TRBV5-1 and J is TRBJ1-4; possibly TRBD1 for D (5 bases). V was shortened by 9 bases and J by 9 bases, with 18 bases between the two germline ends. The CDR3 has 13 residues. Germline CDR1 reads SGHRS; CDR2 reads YFSETQ. The CDR3, as DNA: TGCGCCACCTGCTGGGGGGATCGGAAAAAACTGTTTTTT. Translating gives CATCWGDRKKLFF.

This rearrangement joins TRBV19 to TRBJ2-1; TRBD1 matches at 12 bases. The J call may be faulty, since TRBJ2-7 better matches the DNA end. The CDR3 is 15 amino acids. Germline assignment: CDR1 LNHDA and CDR2 SQIVND (reference sequence). CDR3 sequence (DNA): TGTGCCAGTAGTCCTCCCGGGACAGGGGGCAGGGAGCAGTACTTC. Amino acid sequence: CASSPPGTGGREQYF.

The chain combines TRBV5-1 with TRBJ2-3, with 9 bases lining up with TRBD2. The germline gives CDR1 SGHRS, CDR2 YFSETQ. The CDR3 extends over 15 amino acids. J gave up 5 bases and V 2 bases, and 6 bases lay outside the gene matches. CDR3 DNA sequence: TGCGCCAGCAGCTTTTTTGCGGGGGGGCAAGATACGCAGTATTTT. Protein product: CASSFFAGGQDTQYF.

This clonotype came up a few times. V is TRBV6-5 and J is TRBJ1-2; 7 bases are shared with TRBD1. The CDR3 consists of 13 residues. The V segment lost 4 bases and the J segment 4 bases; nucleotides outside the gene matches: 3. Germline-derived CDR1 and CDR2 are MNHEY and SVGAGI. This chain's CDR3 is CASSSGQPYGYTF. CDR3 nucleotides: TGTGCCAGCAGTTCGGGACAGCCCTATGGCTACACCTTC.

The rearrangement joins TRBV27 to TRBJ2-1; TRBD2 matches at 9 bases. The germline V gene has CDR1 MNHEY and CDR2 SMNVEV (reference sequence). CDR3 length: 16 amino acids. V lost 5 bases and J lost 1; bases outside the gene matches: 6. CDR3 nucleotide sequence: TGTGCCAGCAGTCCATCTAGCGGGGTATCCTACAATGAGCAGTTCTTC. It codes for CASSPSSGVSYNEQFF.

The V and J genes are TRBV6-5 and TRBJ1-2; D gene unclear. The CDR3 is made up of 15 amino acids. V was trimmed by 4 bases and J by 0 bases, leaving 12 bases between them. Germline V lookup: CDR1 MNHEY, CDR2 SVGAGI. The CDR3 reads CASSSPVRANYGYTF. The CDR3 DNA follows: TGTGCCAGCAGTTCCCCAGTAAGGGCTAACTATGGCTACACCTTC.

The V call is TRBV12-3 or TRBV12-4, the J call TRBJ2-4; the D is unclear. The CDR3 runs 14 residues. V was pared by 5 bases and J by 1 base, with 9 bases between. CDR3 DNA: TGTGCCAGCAGTCCCCCGTGGGCCAAAAACATTCAGTACTTC. Residues: CASSPPWAKNIQYF.

This clonotype came up a few times. The CDR3 loop reads CASSGLRAGTQYF. CDR3 DNA sequence: TGTGCCAGCAGCGGACTCAGGGCGGGTACGCAGTATTTT. The chain combines TRBV7-2 with TRBJ2-3, with D possibly being TRBD1 or TRBD2 (5 bases each). The CDR3 covers 13 residues. V was clipped by 5 bases and J by 8 bases, with 14 bases between them. Per the germline V gene, CDR1 is SGHTA and CDR2 is FQGNSA. Based on the CDR3 plus reference TRBV7-2 and TRBJ2-3, the full variable domain is GAGVSQSPSNKVTEKGKDVELRCDPISGHTALYWYRQSLGQGLEFLIYFQGNSAPDKSGLPSDRFSAERTGGSVSTLTIQRTQQEDSAVYLCASSGLRAGTQYFGPGTRLTVL.

This clonotype came up a few times. The J gene is TRBJ2-3, the V gene TRBV20-1, with D unclear. V was cut by 2 bases and J by 3 bases, with 9 bases left in between. The germline CDR1 and CDR2 sequences are DFQATT and SNEGSKA (reference sequence). This CDR3 contains 13 residues. The CDR3 nucleotides are TGCAGTGCTAGATTGATAAGAACAGATACGCAGTATTTT. Translating gives CSARLIRTDTQYF.

This sequence joins TRBV5-1 and TRBJ2-5; 11 positions agree with TRBD2. The V and J ends lost 4 bases and 4 bases, in that order; junction bases with no gene match: 3. Germline values: CDR1 SGHRS, CDR2 YFSETQ. The CDR3 runs to 14 residues. CDR3 protein: CASSPGLAVETQYF. CDR3 DNA sequence: TGCGCCAGCAGCCCGGGACTAGCGGTAGAGACCCAGTACTTC.

The chain carries TRBV27 and TRBJ2-3; tentatively, D is TRBD2 (5 bases). The CDR3 runs to 17 residues. V dropped 5 bases and J dropped 4 bases, with 22 bases sitting between them. From germline, CDR1 is MNHEY and CDR2 SMNVEV (reference sequence). This chain's CDR3 is CASSPMTTNTFSDTQYF. The CDR3, as DNA: TGTGCCAGCAGTCCGATGACTACCAACACGTTTTCAGATACGCAGTATTTT.

This clonotype showed up just a few times. The chain recombines TRBV20-1 with TRBJ2-7; 7 nucleotides line up with TRBD2. J gave up 1 base and V 2 bases, and 2 bases lay outside the gene matches. The CDR3 sequence is 13 residues long. Germline V CDR1 and CDR2: DFQATT, SNEGSKA (reference sequence). The CDR3 here is CSARPGGSYEQYF. CDR3 in DNA: TGCAGTGCTAGACCGGGAGGATCCTACGAGCAGTACTTC.

The genes are TRBV29-1 and TRBJ2-3; TRBD2 aligns across 11 bases. Trimming took 3 bases from V and 4 from J; bases not matched to a gene: 3. The CDR3 runs 14 residues. Germline CDR1 reads SQVTM; CDR2 reads ANQGSEA. DNA for the CDR3: TGCAGCGTTGATATAGCGGGAGGGGCAGATACGCAGTATTTT. Its protein is CSVDIAGGADTQYF.

This clonotype has only a few counts. The chain employs TRBV6-5 and TRBJ1-2, with D unclear. V was cut by 7 bases and J by 8 bases, with 14 bases left in between. Per the germline V gene, CDR1 is MNHEY and CDR2 is SVGAGI. CDR3 length: 12 amino acids. The CDR3 DNA reads as TGTGCCAGCAAGCGTAGCGGGAACGGCTACACCTTC. It translates to CASKRSGNGYTF.

Worth noting for this clonotype: The junction and the germline gene differ at one end; a read error may be behind it. The V call is TRBV6-1, the J call TRBJ1-1; no firm D call. There are 14 residues in the CDR3. The V gene's germline CDR1 is MNHNS and CDR2 SASEGT. The CDR3 DNA is TGTGCCAGCACCAAAGGAGACGGGAACGCTGAAGCTTTCTTT. Translated, it gives CASTKGDGNAEAFF.

This clonotype has only a few counts. The CDR3 loop is CASSSWGEGDTQYF. CDR3 coding DNA: TGTGCCAGCAGCTCGTGGGGGGAAGGAGATACGCAGTATTTT. The genes are TRBV9 and TRBJ2-3; D may be TRBD2 (6 bases). In germline, CDR1 is SGDLS, CDR2 YYNGEE. V lost 4 bases, J lost 5 bases, and 14 bases lay in between. This CDR3 has 14 amino acids.

This clonotype was detected once. This rearrangement joins TRBV7-2 to TRBJ2-5, with TRBD2 as a possible D gene (7 bases). This CDR3 spans 15 amino acids. In germline, CDR1 is SGHTA, CDR2 FQGNSA. Trimming took 2 bases from V and 3 from J, leaving 13 bases between them. CDR3 bases: TGTGCCAGCAGCTTAATAGGGGGGGGGAAAGAGACCCAGTACTTC. Translated, it gives CASSLIGGGKETQYF.

Only a few counts were recorded for this clonotype. The chain combines TRBV27 with TRBJ2-5; D might be TRBD2 (6 bases). This CDR3 has 14 amino acids. Germline assignment: CDR1 MNHEY and CDR2 SMNVEV (reference sequence). Between the trimmed V and J ends, which lost 2 bases and 11 bases, there was a span of 18 bases. In DNA form, the CDR3 reads TGTGCCAGCAGTTTAAGTGGGGGGACCCGAGAGCAGTACTTC. Translation gives CASSLSGGTREQYF.

The chain carries TRBV6-5 and TRBJ2-7; D is undetermined. The CDR3 contains 15 residues. V lost 0 bases and J lost 2, with 11 bases in between. CDR1 and CDR2 (germline): MNHEY, SVGAGI. CDR3: CASSYSANDPYEQYF. Written as DNA, the CDR3 is TGTGCCAGCAGTTACTCAGCAAACGATCCCTACGAGCAGTACTTC.

The rearrangement joins TRBV11-2 to TRBJ2-5; 8 positions agree with TRBD1. The CDR3 extends over 15 amino acids. CDR1 and CDR2 (germline): SGHAT, FQNNGV. Unmatched junction bases numbered 8, after V lost 3 bases and J lost 5 bases. The DNA of the CDR3 is TGTGCCAGCAGCTTTCAGGGGGCGAATCGGGAGACCCAGTACTTC. This gives the protein CASSFQGANRETQYF.

V gene TRBV7-2 combines with J gene TRBJ1-2, with D perhaps TRBD1 (6 bases). V lost 4 bases, J lost 6 bases, and 12 bases lay in between. This CDR3 is 13 amino acids long. The germline gives CDR1 SGHTA, CDR2 FQGNSA. In DNA form, the CDR3 reads TGTGCCAGCAGCTCTGCAGGGGAGGATGGCTACACCTTC. Residues: CASSSAGEDGYTF.

This clonotype came up a few times. The chain employs TRBV27 and TRBJ1-2; TRBD1 matches 8 bases. The germline V gene encodes CDR1 MNHEY and CDR2 SMNVEV (reference sequence). The ends lost 1 base at V and 8 bases at J; junction bases unmatched: 12. The length of the CDR3 is 16 residues. CDR3 nucleotides: TGTGCCAGCAGTTTATTAGGGACAGGCCGAGTAGGGGGCTACACCTTC. Translation gives CASSLLGTGRVGGYTF.

The genes are TRBV11-2 and TRBJ2-5, with no clear D. V gave up 0 bases and J gave up 4 bases, with 9 bases separating them. The CDR3 sequence is 14 residues long. Germline CDR1 is SGHAT and CDR2 is FQNNGV. The CDR3 DNA reads as TGTGCCAGCAGCTTAGATAACCATGCAGAGACCCAGTACTTC. It codes for CASSLDNHAETQYF.

This clonotype was counted between two and nine times. The chain recombines TRBV20-1 with TRBJ2-2; possibly TRBD1 or TRBD2 for D (5 bases each). The CDR3 has 12 amino acids. Germline assignment: CDR1 DFQATT and CDR2 SNEGSKA (reference sequence). Between the trimmed V and J ends, which lost 3 bases and 6 bases, there was a span of 8 bases. CDR3 sequence reads: CSASGTPGELFF. The CDR3 DNA sequence: TGCAGTGCTAGCGGGACGCCCGGGGAGCTGTTTTTT.

On this clonotype itself: A much larger clone differs by one base, so this may be a read error. V and J are TRBV12-5 and TRBJ2-5; no definite D call. Trimming pared 2 bases from V and 5 bases from J, leaving 12 bases between. This CDR3 contains 14 residues. In germline, CDR1 is LGHNT, CDR2 FRNRAP. CDR3 loop: CASGLPALAETQYF. Here the CDR3 DNA reads TGTGCTAGTGGTTTGCCGGCCCTCGCGGAGACCCAGTACTTC.

This clonotype was seen more than once but under ten times. V is TRBV6-6 and J is TRBJ1-5, with 8 nucleotides matching TRBD1. Germline V CDR1 and CDR2: MNHNY, SVGAGI (reference sequence). The V and J ends lost 6 bases and 8 bases, in that order; junction bases with no gene match: 6. The CDR3 sequence is 13 residues long. The CDR3, as DNA: TGTGCCAGCAGGGACAGGGTCGGAGAGCCCCAGCATTTT. This codes for CASRDRVGEPQHF.